This paragraph covers one T cell receptor beta chain sequence. Its matching antigen is unknown. Via MiXCR, TCRdb re-called the reads, giving one row per CDR3 protein. The table records 700,000 to 950,000 distinct CDR3 sequences, approximately 30% of them present only once. Trimming removed 2 bases from V and 1 base from J, with 11 bases in between. Germline CDR1 and CDR2: LNHDA and SQIVND (reference sequence). The CDR3 is 15 amino acids. This sample is part of a study of T cell repertoires in cytomegalovirus infection. This sample comprised cultured CD8+ T cells from PBMCs, obtained from culture after CMV antigen stimulation. The chain couples TRBV19 to TRBJ1-1; D is unresolved. This receptor was obtained from a human donor in good health (CMV status not recorded). Some clones in this sample may be carry-over from other donors' samples. The CDR3 region is CASSIRRLPNTEAFF. The DNA for the CDR3 is TGTGCCAGTAGTATAAGGCGACTGCCGAACACTGAAGCTTTCTTT.